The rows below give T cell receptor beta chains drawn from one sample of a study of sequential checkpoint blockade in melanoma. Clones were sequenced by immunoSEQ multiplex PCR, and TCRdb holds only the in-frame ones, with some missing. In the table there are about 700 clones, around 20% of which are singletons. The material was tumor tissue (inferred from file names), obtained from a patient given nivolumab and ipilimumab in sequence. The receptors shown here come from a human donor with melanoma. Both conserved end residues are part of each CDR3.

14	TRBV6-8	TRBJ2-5	CAISATSGVETQYF
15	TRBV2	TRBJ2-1	CASREGGGAYNEQFF
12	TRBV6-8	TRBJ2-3	CASSPGTDTQYF
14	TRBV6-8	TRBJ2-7	CAISLTGSGYEQYF
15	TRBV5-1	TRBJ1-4	CASSSGTAGSEKLFF
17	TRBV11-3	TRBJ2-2	CASSLVGQAPNTGELFF
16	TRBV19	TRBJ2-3	CASSIEAGGMADTQYF
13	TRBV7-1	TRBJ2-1	CASSYGQGYEQFF
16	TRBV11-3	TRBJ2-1	CASSLDPESSYNEQFF
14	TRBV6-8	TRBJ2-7	CASSLQGAGYEQYF
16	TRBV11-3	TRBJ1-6	CASSSGGGGSDSPLHF
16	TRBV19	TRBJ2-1	CASRSGLAGAYNEQFF
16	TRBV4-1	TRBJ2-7	CASSQADGGPPYEQYF
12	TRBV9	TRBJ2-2	CASSVTTGELFF
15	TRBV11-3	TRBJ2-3	CASSLNGEGTDTQYF
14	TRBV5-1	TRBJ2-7	CASSLAGRSYEQYF
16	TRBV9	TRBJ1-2	CASSETPVGGGRGYTF
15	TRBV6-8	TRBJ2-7	CASSASVGTSYEQYF
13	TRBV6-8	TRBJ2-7	CASSYTDGGEQYF
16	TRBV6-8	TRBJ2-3	CASTRLERGGTYTQYF
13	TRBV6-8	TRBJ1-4	CATRRALNEKLFF
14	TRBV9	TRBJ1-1	CASSVSGIGTEAFF
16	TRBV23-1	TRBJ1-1	CASVPPGGGLPTEAFF
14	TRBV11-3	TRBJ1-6	CASSRPGGGSPLHF
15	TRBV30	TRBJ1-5	CAWSEVDSLNQPQHF
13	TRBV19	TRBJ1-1	CASSWTEDTEAFF
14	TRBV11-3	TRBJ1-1	CASSLGGMGTEAFF
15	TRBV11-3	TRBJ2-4	CASSPGLSTKNIQYF